These 31 T cell receptor beta chains originate from one sample sequenced in a study of blood T cell repertoires in COVID-19. Generated by immunoSEQ multiplex PCR, the TCRdb table keeps only in-frame clones and is missing some. The sample carries approximately 200,000 clones, 80% to 90% recorded once. Sequencing input: peripheral blood. These TCRs come from a man aged 45-65 years with acute or convalescent COVID-19.

This rearrangement joins TRBV7-9 to TRBJ1-2, with 10 bases lining up with TRBD1. This CDR3 has 15 residues. The junction had 9 bases not matched to a gene; V was cut back by 5 bases and J by 6 bases. Per germline, CDR1 SEHNR and CDR2 FQNEAQ (reference sequence). CDR3 coding DNA: TGTGCCAGCAGCGGAGGGACAGGGGATAGGGATGGCTACACCTTC. Translated: CASSGGTGDRDGYTF. The variable domain in full, with the rest retrieved from reference TRBV7-9 and TRBJ1-2, is DTGVSQNPRHKITKRGQNVTFRCDPISEHNRLYWYRQTLGQGPEFLTYFQNEAQLEKSRLLSDRFSAERPKGSFSTLEIQRTEQGDSAMYLCASSGGTGDRDGYTFGSGTRLTVV.

CDR3 nucleotides: TGTGCCAGCAGTCAACAGGGTTCTGGCTATGGCTACACCTTC. Protein product: CASSQQGSGYGYTF. The chain links TRBV28 to TRBJ1-2; D may be TRBD1 (6 bases). The CDR3 contains 14 residues. The germline CDR1 and CDR2 sequences are MDHEN and SYDVKM. Trimming left V 5 bases short and J 4 bases short, with 14 bases between.

This chain links TRBV19 with TRBJ2-1, with a weak D call TRBD2 (6 bases). The CDR3 length is 14 residues. Trimming cost V 9 bases and J 0 bases, with 12 bases left between them. Germline CDR1 and CDR2: LNHDA and SQIVND (reference sequence). The CDR3 region is CASRGASSYNEQFF. The CDR3 bases are TGTGCCAGCCGCGGGGCGAGCTCCTACAATGAGCAGTTCTTC.

This clone was counted a single time. The chain joins TRBV7-2 to TRBJ2-5; 10 bases line up with TRBD1. Unmatched junction bases numbered 3, after V lost 7 bases and J lost 4 bases. Germline V CDR1 and CDR2: SGHTA, FQGNSA. The length of the CDR3 is 13 residues. CDR3 DNA sequence: TGTGCCAGCACCAGGGACAGGGGAGAGACCCAGTACTTC. Translated: CASTRDRGETQYF.

V gene TRBV9 combines with J gene TRBJ1-2; perhaps TRBD1 as D (6 bases). Germline lookup yields CDR1 SGDLS and CDR2 YYNGEE. CDR3 length equals 15 residues. V lost 6 bases, J lost 2 bases, and 17 bases lay in between. Written as DNA, the CDR3 is TGTGCCAGCACCCCCAACCGGGACACCAACTATGGCTACACCTTC. Translated: CASTPNRDTNYGYTF.

This clone was observed a handful of times. Here the CDR3 DNA reads TGTGCCAGCAGTTACACAGGGGTAGCGGGAAGGGGGACCCTCCACTTT. Translated: CASSYTGVAGRGTLHF. This chain uses TRBV6-5 with TRBJ1-6; 7 bases map to TRBD1. Trimming removed 2 bases from V and 14 bases from J; junction bases left unmatched: 15. This CDR3 is 16 amino acids long. Germline CDR1 MNHEY, CDR2 SVGAGI.

The CDR3 region is CASSPLRSYGYTF. The CDR3 DNA sequence: TGTGCCAGCAGTCCATTACGGTCCTATGGCTACACCTTC. This rearrangement joins TRBV12-3 or TRBV12-4 to TRBJ1-2; no reliable D call. V lost 5 bases, J lost 4 bases, and 11 bases lay in between. This CDR3 spans 13 amino acids.

This chain links TRBV11-2 with TRBJ2-5; D is perhaps TRBD1 (5 bases). Germline V CDR1 and CDR2: SGHAT, FQNNGV. The length of the CDR3 is 16 residues. Trimming pared 5 bases from V and 5 bases from J, leaving 21 bases between. The CDR3: CASSPTGGALGETQYF. The CDR3 nucleotides read TGTGCCAGCAGCCCGACCGGTGGGGCCCTTGGGGAGACCCAGTACTTC.

The genes are TRBV5-1 and TRBJ1-4; D unresolved. Trimming removed 0 bases at V and 4 bases at J, with 10 bases between. Germline CDR1 is SGHRS and CDR2 is YFSETQ. The CDR3 is made up of 15 amino acids. CDR3: CASSLGSGHNEKLFF. CDR3 in DNA: TGCGCCAGCAGCTTGGGATCGGGTCATAATGAAAAACTGTTTTTT. The full variable domain, with the rest looked up from reference TRBV5-1 and TRBJ1-4, is KAGVTQTPRYLIKTRGQQVTLSCSPISGHRSVSWYQQTPGQGLQFLFEYFSETQRNKGNFPGRFSGRQFSNSRSEMNVSTLELGDSALYLCASSLGSGHNEKLFFGSGTQLSVL.

This clone turned up a few times. J is TRBJ1-6 and V is TRBV5-1; 7 nucleotides agree with TRBD1. Germline lookup yields CDR1 SGHRS and CDR2 YFSETQ. The CDR3 spans 15 residues. V was pared by 0 bases and J by 7 bases, with 4 bases of the junction left unmatched. The CDR3 region has the DNA TGCGCCAGCAGCTTGGAGACAGGGTCGAATTCACCCCTCCACTTT. Translated, it gives CASSLETGSNSPLHF.

The chain recombines TRBV3-1 (or the pseudogene TRBV3-2) with TRBJ2-1; TRBD2 might be the D (5 bases). CDR1 is LGHDT and CDR2 is YNNKEL in the germline V gene (reference sequence). This CDR3 has 17 residues. Trimming pared 0 bases from V and 2 bases from J, leaving 14 bases between. Here the CDR3 DNA reads TGTGCCAGCAGCCAAGATCGACGGCCCGGGGCCTACAATGAGCAGTTCTTC. Encoded protein: CASSQDRRPGAYNEQFF.

V is TRBV19 and J is TRBJ2-1; D perhaps matches TRBD1 (5 bases). The V gene lost 1 base and the J gene lost 4 bases, with 8 bases spanning the gap. Germline V gene data show CDR1 as LNHDA and CDR2 as SQIVND (reference sequence). The CDR3 contains 14 residues. The CDR3 DNA follows: TGTGCCAGTAGTATAGGGTACAGGTACAATGAGCAGTTCTTC. Protein sequence: CASSIGYRYNEQFF.

The V call is TRBV7-9, the J call TRBJ1-6; 8 positions agree with TRBD1. V was clipped by 4 bases and J by 5 bases; unmatched bases: 4. The CDR3 has 15 residues. The V gene's germline CDR1 is SEHNR and CDR2 FQNEAQ (reference sequence). CDR3 DNA sequence: TGTGCCAGCAGCTCGGACAGGGTCGATAATTCACCCCTCCACTTT. As protein: CASSSDRVDNSPLHF.

The chain couples TRBV2 to TRBJ2-1; D possibly corresponds to TRBD1 (5 bases). Trimming pared 10 bases from V and 7 bases from J, leaving 17 bases between. CDR1 is SNHLY and CDR2 is FYNNEI in the germline V gene. This CDR3 is built from 13 residues. DNA of the CDR3: TGTGCCACTAAAGACAGATTAAGGAATGAGCAGTTCTTC. It specifies CATKDRLRNEQFF.

This clone was detected only once. The V gene is TRBV18, the J gene TRBJ1-2; no clear D. Per the germline V gene, CDR1 is KGHSH and CDR2 is LQKENI. There are 15 residues in the CDR3. V was trimmed by 2 bases and J by 2 bases, leaving 12 bases between them. The CDR3 sequence: CASSPGRNANYGYTF. The CDR3 DNA sequence: TGTGCCAGCTCACCAGGGAGGAACGCGAACTATGGCTACACCTTC.

J is TRBJ1-2 and V is TRBV5-8; unclear D gene. V dropped 4 bases and J dropped 5 bases, with 15 bases sitting between them. CDR1 is SGHTS and CDR2 is YDEGEE in the germline V gene. This CDR3 region has 14 residues. CDR3 sequence: CASSKGQRGYGYTF. CDR3 DNA sequence: TGTGCCAGCAGCAAGGGTCAGCGGGGATATGGCTACACCTTC. Full variable domain (remainder filled in from reference TRBV5-8 and TRBJ1-2): EAGVTQSPTHLIKTRGQQATLRCSPISGHTSVYWYQQALGLGLQFLLWYDEGEERNRGNFPPRFSGRQFPNYSSELNVNALELEDSALYLCASSKGQRGYGYTFGSGTRLTVV.

The genes are TRBV2 and TRBJ2-5; D is perhaps TRBD2 (5 bases). The germline V gene has CDR1 SNHLY and CDR2 FYNNEI. V shed 6 bases and J shed 2 bases, with 10 bases lying between them. The CDR3 covers 13 residues. This chain's CDR3 is CASRLELQETQYF. CDR3 DNA sequence: TGTGCCAGCAGACTAGAGCTTCAAGAGACCCAGTACTTC.

The genes are TRBV29-1 and TRBJ2-1, with D perhaps TRBD1 (5 bases). The ends were cut back, 6 bases at V and 0 bases at J, with 12 bases in the middle. This CDR3 has 14 amino acids. Germline V gene lookup returns CDR1 SQVTM and CDR2 ANQGSEA. The DNA of the CDR3 is TGCAGCGTCAACAGGTTGAGCTCCTACAATGAGCAGTTCTTC. Its translation is CSVNRLSSYNEQFF.

The J gene is TRBJ2-7, the V gene TRBV10-2, with TRBD2 matching over 9 bases. CDR1 WSHSY and CDR2 SAAADI come from the germline V gene. V lost 2 bases, J lost 2 bases, and 4 bases stayed unmatched. The CDR3 covers 15 residues. This CDR3 reads CASSELASGAYEQYF. CDR3 coding DNA: TGCGCCAGCAGTGAGCTGGCTAGCGGGGCCTACGAGCAGTACTTC.

V usage is TRBV30 and J usage is TRBJ1-6; the D gene is possibly TRBD1 (6 bases). CDR1 GTSNPN and CDR2 SVGIG come from the germline V gene (reference sequence). The CDR3 totals 16 residues. V gave up 7 bases and J gave up 7 bases, with 23 bases separating them. The CDR3 DNA reads TGTGCCTCGACAATCGGGGGGGCGAGGTGGAATTCACCCCTCCACTTT. As protein: CASTIGGARWNSPLHF.

The chain employs TRBV4-2 and TRBJ1-1; 9 positions agree with TRBD1. The CDR3 runs 12 residues. Germline values: CDR1 LGHNA, CDR2 YNFKEQ. V shed 6 bases, J shed 6 bases, and the junction held 2 bases outside the gene matches. The CDR3 bases are TGTGCCAGCAGACAGGGGGCCGCTGAAGCTTTCTTT. It encodes CASRQGAAEAFF.

V gene TRBV5-1 combines with J gene TRBJ1-2; no clear D. V was trimmed by 0 bases and J by 0 bases, leaving 18 bases between them. CDR3 length: 18 amino acids. In germline, CDR1 is SGHRS, CDR2 YFSETQ. The CDR3 loop reads CASSLGILSVTPNYGYTF. The CDR3 DNA is TGCGCCAGCAGCTTGGGGATACTATCGGTGACGCCTAACTATGGCTACACCTTC. The whole variable domain, remainder taken from reference TRBV5-1 and TRBJ1-2, is KAGVTQTPRYLIKTRGQQVTLSCSPISGHRSVSWYQQTPGQGLQFLFEYFSETQRNKGNFPGRFSGRQFSNSRSEMNVSTLELGDSALYLCASSLGILSVTPNYGYTFGSGTRLTVV.

The chain uses TRBV9 and TRBJ1-2; weak D call: TRBD1 (5 bases). The CDR3 has 14 amino acids. The V gene's germline CDR1 is SGDLS and CDR2 YYNGEE. V gave up 0 bases and J gave up 8 bases, with 14 bases separating them. The CDR3: CASSVALAGHGYTF. In nucleotides, the CDR3 is TGTGCCAGCAGCGTAGCTTTGGCAGGGCACGGCTACACCTTC.

CDR3 in DNA: TGTGCCAGCCGGACAACCCGGGCCGGCACTGAAGCTTTCTTT. Amino acid sequence: CASRTTRAGTEAFF. V gene TRBV6-5 combines with J gene TRBJ1-1; D may be TRBD1 (5 bases). Trimming took 8 bases from V and 4 from J, leaving 17 bases between them. CDR1 is MNHEY, CDR2 SVGAGI, per germline. This CDR3 has 14 amino acids.

The V and J genes are TRBV7-2 and TRBJ1-2; TRBD1 might be the D (6 bases). CDR1 and CDR2 from the germline V gene are SGHTA and FQGNSA. The CDR3 sequence is 19 residues long. V was trimmed by 0 bases and J by 1 base, leaving 21 bases between them. CDR3 bases: TGTGCCAGCAGCTTAGCGGGAGGGAGGGGGAGCTCTGATAACTATGGCTACACCTTC. It yields the protein CASSLAGGRGSSDNYGYTF. Complete variable domain (other parts from reference TRBV7-2 and TRBJ1-2): GAGVSQSPSNKVTEKGKDVELRCDPISGHTALYWYRQSLGQGLEFLIYFQGNSAPDKSGLPSDRFSAERTGGSVSTLTIQRTQQEDSAVYLCASSLAGGRGSSDNYGYTFGSGTRLTVV.

This chain joins TRBV10-2 and TRBJ2-1, with D perhaps matching TRBD1 (5 bases). CDR1 WSHSY and CDR2 SAAADI come from the germline V gene. Trimming removed 0 bases at V and 8 bases at J, with 11 bases between. CDR3 length equals 14 residues. The chain's CDR3 is CASSESARGDEQFF. Written as DNA, the CDR3 is TGCGCCAGCAGTGAGTCGGCTAGGGGTGATGAGCAGTTCTTC.

As for this clone: A much larger clone lies a single base off, so this may be a read error. This rearrangement joins TRBV27 to TRBJ2-7, with no clear D. The length of the CDR3 is 11 residues. Germline loops: CDR1 MNHEY, CDR2 SMNVEV (reference sequence). With 4 bases removed from V and 4 bases from J, the gap between germline ends came to 5 bases. CDR3 loop: CASSSGYEQYF. The CDR3 DNA reads TGTGCCAGCAGTTCCGGTTACGAGCAGTACTTC.

The rearrangement links TRBV2 to TRBJ1-5, with D uncertain. This CDR3 contains 13 residues. Trimming pared 7 bases from V and 6 bases from J, leaving 13 bases between. Germline CDR1 SNHLY, CDR2 FYNNEI. The DNA of the CDR3 is TGTGCCAGCACCCCTGCAGGATCTCAGCCCCAGCATTTT. It encodes CASTPAGSQPQHF.

This chain's CDR3 is CATREYQETQYF. CDR3 bases: TGTGCCACAAGGGAGTACCAAGAGACCCAGTACTTC. The chain is built from TRBV5-4 and TRBJ2-5; D perhaps matches TRBD2 (5 bases). CDR1 is SGHNT, CDR2 YYREEE, per germline (reference sequence). The V gene lost 9 bases and the J gene lost 0 bases, with 9 bases spanning the gap. The CDR3 spans 12 residues.

This clone was found once. This chain connects TRBV5-4 to TRBJ1-2; 7 positions match TRBD1. The V gene's germline CDR1 is SGHNT and CDR2 YYREEE (reference sequence). The CDR3 sequence is 15 residues long. J lost 2 bases, V lost 5 bases, and 9 bases had no gene match. The CDR3: CASSSPGQTNYGYTF. CDR3 sequence (DNA): TGTGCCAGCAGTTCACCGGGACAGACCAACTATGGCTACACCTTC.

J is TRBJ1-2 and V is TRBV6-1; D may be TRBD1 (6 bases). This CDR3 region has 17 residues. Trimming pared 2 bases from V and 1 base from J, leaving 17 bases between. In germline, CDR1 is MNHNS, CDR2 SASEGT. CDR3 in DNA: TGTGCCAGCAGTGAACTCTTTGGACAGACCGTTAACTATGGCTACACCTTC. It codes for CASSELFGQTVNYGYTF.